These 7 T cell receptor beta chains were sequenced from one sample in a study of graft-versus-host responses after intestinal transplantation. Libraries were prepared by immunoSEQ multiplex PCR; TCRdb keeps only in-frame clonotypes and omits some of them. The sample shows around 18,000 clones, 85% to 95% of them seen only once. This sample comprised PBMCs, obtained 23 days after intestinal transplant. These TCRs come from a human patient who received an intestinal transplant, so some T cells may come from the graft donor.

The V and J genes are TRBV29-1 and TRBJ2-3; tentatively, D is TRBD1 (6 bases). This CDR3 has 14 residues. In germline, CDR1 is SQVTM, CDR2 ANQGSEA. The germline V and J ends were trimmed by 5 bases and 2 bases, with 14 bases remaining between them. This chain's CDR3 is CSVHRETTTDTQYF. The CDR3 DNA sequence: TGCAGCGTTCACAGGGAAACTACCACAGATACGCAGTATTTT.

The chain combines TRBV5-1 with TRBJ2-6, with TRBD2 matching over 8 bases. V gave up 4 bases and J gave up 0 bases; unmatched junction bases: 12. The CDR3 length is 19 residues. The germline V gene encodes CDR1 SGHRS and CDR2 YFSETQ. The CDR3 sequence: CASSPGAGGPSSGANVLTF. The CDR3 DNA reads TGCGCCAGCAGCCCGGGGGCGGGGGGCCCATCCTCTGGGGCCAACGTCCTGACTTTC.

The table lists this clone with a count of one. The chain carries TRBV10-2 and TRBJ2-7; 7 bases fit TRBD2. CDR1 and CDR2 (germline): WSHSY, SAAADI. The CDR3 spans 14 residues. V dropped 2 bases and J dropped 6; count of bases not matched to a gene: 7. The CDR3, as DNA: TGCGCCAGCAGTGAGCCAAGCGGGAATAGCGAGCAGTACTTC. This gives the protein CASSEPSGNSEQYF.

As to this clone: The junction and the germline gene differ at one end; a read error may be behind it. The V gene is TRBV4-1, the J gene TRBJ2-5; a weak D match, TRBD2 (6 bases). The CDR3 sequence is 15 residues long. The germline V gene has CDR1 MGHRA and CDR2 YSYEKL. DNA for the CDR3: TGCGCCAGCCGCCAGGAGCAGCGGGCGGGGGAGACCCAGTACTTC. It is translated as CASRQEQRAGETQYF.

This chain links TRBV9 with TRBJ2-3; 8 bases line up with TRBD2. The CDR3 is 17 amino acids. Trimming removed 3 bases from V and 4 bases from J; junction bases left unmatched: 13. Germline CDR1 and CDR2: SGDLS and YYNGEE. CDR3 in amino acids: CASSDRKLAGGSDTQYF. The CDR3 DNA reads as TGTGCCAGCAGCGACCGGAAACTGGCGGGAGGATCAGATACGCAGTATTTT.

The chain joins TRBV5-4 to TRBJ2-1; TRBD2 matches 9 bases. Germline values: CDR1 SGHNT, CDR2 YYREEE (reference sequence). The CDR3 runs 15 residues. V dropped 0 bases and J dropped 4; count of bases not matched to a gene: 2. This chain's CDR3 is CASSLGLAVYNEQFF. The CDR3 bases are TGTGCCAGCAGCTTGGGACTAGCGGTTTACAATGAGCAGTTCTTC.

The V and J genes are TRBV4-1 and TRBJ2-3, with 8 bases matching TRBD1. Germline lookup yields CDR1 MGHRA and CDR2 YSYEKL. Germline trimming cut 0 bases from V and 3 bases from J; bases unmatched to any gene: 5. The CDR3 extends over 16 amino acids. The CDR3 region has the DNA TGCGCCAGCAGCCAAGATGACAGGGGAGTTACAGATACGCAGTATTTT. Encoded protein: CASSQDDRGVTDTQYF.